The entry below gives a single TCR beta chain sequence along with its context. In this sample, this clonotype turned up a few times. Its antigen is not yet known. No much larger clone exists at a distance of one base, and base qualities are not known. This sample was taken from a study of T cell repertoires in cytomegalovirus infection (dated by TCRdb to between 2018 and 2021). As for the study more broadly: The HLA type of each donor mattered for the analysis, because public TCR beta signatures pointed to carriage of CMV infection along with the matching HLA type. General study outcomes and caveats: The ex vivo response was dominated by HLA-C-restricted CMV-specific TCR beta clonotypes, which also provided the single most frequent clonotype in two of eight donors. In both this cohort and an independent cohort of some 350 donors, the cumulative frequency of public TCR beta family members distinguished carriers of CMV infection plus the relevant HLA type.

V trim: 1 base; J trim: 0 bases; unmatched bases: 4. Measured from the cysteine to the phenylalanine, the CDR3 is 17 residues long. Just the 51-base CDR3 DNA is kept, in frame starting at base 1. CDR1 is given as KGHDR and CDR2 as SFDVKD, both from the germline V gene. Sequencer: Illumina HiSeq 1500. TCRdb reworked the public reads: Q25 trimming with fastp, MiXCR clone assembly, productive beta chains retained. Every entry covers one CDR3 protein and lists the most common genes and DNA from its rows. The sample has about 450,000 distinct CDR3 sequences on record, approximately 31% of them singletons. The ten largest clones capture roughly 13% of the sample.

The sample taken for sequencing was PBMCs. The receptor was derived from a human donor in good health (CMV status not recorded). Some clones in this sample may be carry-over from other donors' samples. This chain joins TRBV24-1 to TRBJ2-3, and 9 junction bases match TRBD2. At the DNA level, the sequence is TGTGCCACCAGTGATTTCCCGACTAGCGGAAGCACAGATACGCAGTATTTT. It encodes CATSDFPTSGSTDTQYF.